Shown below are 32 T cell receptor beta chains from a single sample sequenced in a study of PD-1 blockade in classical Hodgkin lymphoma. Libraries were prepared by immunoSEQ multiplex PCR; TCRdb keeps only in-frame clonotypes and omits some of them. The sample lists about 43,000 clones, roughly 70% occurring once. All the patients suffered relapse after autologous stem cell transplantation, and brentuximab vedotin exposure differed. The source material was peripheral blood mononuclear cells (PBMCs), sampled before the second cycle of nivolumab. These receptor sequences come from a human donor with classical Hodgkin lymphoma.

The chain uses TRBV7-9 and TRBJ1-5; possible D gene TRBD1, 6 bases. V lost 1 base and J 3 bases, leaving 7 bases between the germline ends. CDR1 and CDR2 from the germline V gene are SEHNR and FQNEAQ (reference sequence). CDR3 length: 14 amino acids. CDR3 nucleotides: TGTGCCAGCAGCTTAGGACAGGACAATCAGCCCCAGCATTTT. Its translation is CASSLGQDNQPQHF.

The chain couples TRBV30 to TRBJ1-5; D gene unclear. The V gene lost 2 bases and the J gene lost 1 base, with 6 bases spanning the gap. The CDR3 spans 13 residues. Germline CDR1 reads GTSNPN; CDR2 reads SVGIG (reference sequence). DNA for the CDR3: TGTGCCTGGAGTCCCGACAGCAATCAGCCCCAGCATTTT. This encodes CAWSPDSNQPQHF.

The chain joins TRBV6-5 to TRBJ1-2; perhaps TRBD1 as D (6 bases). The germline CDR1 and CDR2 sequences are MNHEY and SVGAGI. CDR3 length: 12 amino acids. Trimming took 7 bases from V and 5 from J, leaving 11 bases between them. CDR3 in DNA: TGTGCCAGCAAGGAACAGGGTTATGGCTACACCTTC. Encoded protein: CASKEQGYGYTF.

The chain couples TRBV4-3 to TRBJ1-1, with D unclear. The germline gives CDR1 LGHNA, CDR2 YSLEER. The CDR3 covers 13 residues. Trimming left V 0 bases short and J 5 bases short, with 7 bases between. The CDR3 is CASSQDSSTEAFF. CDR3 DNA: TGCGCCAGCAGCCAAGACTCTAGTACTGAAGCTTTCTTT.

The chain couples TRBV27 to TRBJ2-5; possibly TRBD1 or TRBD2 for D (5 bases each). The CDR3 is made up of 14 amino acids. Germline V lookup: CDR1 MNHEY, CDR2 SMNVEV (reference sequence). Deletions cut 5 bases from V and 4 bases from J, with 14 bases between. CDR3: CASSPTGPTETQYF. Here the CDR3 DNA reads TGTGCCAGCAGTCCGACGGGACCAACAGAGACCCAGTACTTC.

The chain combines TRBV19 with TRBJ1-2, with 9 bases aligning to TRBD1. Germline CDR1 LNHDA, CDR2 SQIVND (reference sequence). With V trimmed by 5 bases and J by 8 bases, 12 bases remained unmatched. This CDR3 spans 15 amino acids. DNA for the CDR3: TGTGCCAGTAGTGCGGGACAGGGACGGGCCCTAGGCTACACCTTC. It encodes CASSAGQGRALGYTF.

This clone occurred a few times. The chain uses TRBV5-1 and TRBJ1-1, with 9 bases fitting TRBD1. CDR1 and CDR2 from the germline V gene are SGHRS and YFSETQ. The J segment lost 0 bases and the V segment lost 5 bases, leaving 8 bases of the junction unmatched. CDR3 length equals 16 residues. This CDR3 is CASSFGTGMLNTEAFF. CDR3 bases: TGCGCCAGCAGTTTCGGGACAGGGATGCTGAACACTGAAGCTTTCTTT.

This clone is deemed medium-sized. The rearrangement joins TRBV4-2 to TRBJ2-7; 7 bases are shared with TRBD2. This CDR3 is built from 14 residues. CDR1 and CDR2 from the germline V gene are LGHNA and YNFKEQ. V dropped 1 base and J dropped 5; count of bases not matched to a gene: 5. CDR3 bases: TGTGCCAGCAGCCAAGCGGCAGGGAGGGACGAGCAGTACTTC. Protein sequence: CASSQAAGRDEQYF.

DNA for the CDR3: TGCAGCGTGGACCGGAGTAATACGCAGTATTTT. Translated, it gives CSVDRSNTQYF. This rearrangement joins TRBV29-1 to TRBJ2-3, with unresolved D. Deletions cut 6 bases from V and 7 bases from J, with 11 bases between. The length of the CDR3 is 11 residues. CDR1 and CDR2 from the germline V gene are SQVTM and ANQGSEA.

V is TRBV5-4 and J is TRBJ2-1, with 7 nucleotides matching TRBD1. The CDR3 is 13 amino acids. V lost 5 bases, J lost 6 bases, and 5 bases stayed unmatched. CDR1 and CDR2 (germline): SGHNT, YYREEE (reference sequence). CDR3 region: CASRTPGGNEQFF. DNA for the CDR3: TGTGCCAGCAGAACCCCAGGGGGCAATGAGCAGTTCTTC.

The chain uses TRBV7-8 and TRBJ2-7, with unresolved D. The CDR3 has 13 amino acids. Germline CDR1 reads SGHVS; CDR2 reads FQNEAQ. Trimming removed 1 base from V and 2 bases from J, with 6 bases in between. CDR3 protein: CASSLVQTYEQYF. The CDR3, as DNA: TGTGCCAGCAGCTTAGTACAAACCTACGAGCAGTACTTC.

The gene calls are TRBV11-2 and TRBJ2-7, with 10 bases aligning to TRBD1. Germline lookup yields CDR1 SGHAT and CDR2 FQNNGV. The CDR3 has 15 residues. Germline trimming cut 5 bases from V and 6 bases from J; bases unmatched to any gene: 10. CDR3 coding DNA: TGTGCCAGCAGCCCTTCTTGGACAGGGGGTCGCGAGCAGTACTTC. Protein sequence: CASSPSWTGGREQYF.

This chain joins TRBV5-4 and TRBJ1-2; 8 positions match TRBD1. CDR1 is SGHNT and CDR2 is YYREEE in the germline V gene (reference sequence). This CDR3 region has 14 residues. The V segment lost 4 bases and the J segment 5 bases; nucleotides outside the gene matches: 7. The CDR3 nucleotides read TGTGCCAGCAGCCTGCCCGGGACAGGATATGGCTACACCTTC. Protein sequence: CASSLPGTGYGYTF. The entire variable domain, with the rest obtained from reference TRBV5-4 and TRBJ1-2, is as follows: ETGVTQSPTHLIKTRGQQVTLRCSSQSGHNTVSWYQQALGQGPQFIFQYYREEENGRGNFPPRFSGLQFPNYSSELNVNALELDDSALYLCASSLPGTGYGYTFGSGTRLTVV.

This clone was picked up a small number of times. V and J are TRBV19 and TRBJ2-1; the D gene is possibly TRBD1 (6 bases). Germline lookup yields CDR1 LNHDA and CDR2 SQIVND (reference sequence). The V gene lost 0 bases and the J gene lost 3 bases, with 9 bases spanning the gap. The CDR3 covers 15 residues. CDR3 DNA: TGTGCCAGTAGTATAGATGGGACAAACTACAATGAGCAGTTCTTC. Protein: CASSIDGTNYNEQFF.

This sequence joins TRBV4-3 and TRBJ1-3, with 10 bases identical to TRBD1. Trimming cost V 3 bases and J 6 bases; bases outside gene matches: 8. CDR3 length: 16 amino acids. Germline CDR1 LGHNA, CDR2 YSLEER. The CDR3 spells CASSQHAGTGVNTIYF. The CDR3 DNA is TGCGCCAGCAGCCAGCACGCCGGGACAGGGGTAAACACCATATATTTT.

This clone was found once. V and J are TRBV13 and TRBJ1-1; 7 nucleotides line up with TRBD1. The CDR3 runs to 17 residues. CDR1 and CDR2 (germline): PRHDT, FYEKMQ (reference sequence). V lost 5 bases, J lost 1 base, and 13 bases stayed unmatched. The CDR3 protein is CASSPRRKGQPNTEAFF. The CDR3 region has the DNA TGTGCCAGCAGCCCAAGGCGGAAGGGACAGCCGAACACTGAAGCTTTCTTT.

In its sample, this clone was seen a few times. The rearrangement links TRBV21-1 to TRBJ2-2; no DNA check was done on the table's D call, TRBD1. TRBV21-1 is a recognized pseudogene. The CDR3 sequence is 18 residues long. The CDR3 loop reads CASSKIPTDRGPPGELFF. The CDR3 DNA reads as TGTGCCAGCAGCAAAATCCCTACGGACAGGGGCCCGCCCGGGGAGCTGTTTTTT.

V usage is TRBV19 and J usage is TRBJ1-2, with 7 bases aligning to TRBD1. V lost 7 bases, J lost 2 bases, and 4 bases stayed unmatched. Germline V lookup: CDR1 LNHDA, CDR2 SQIVND (reference sequence). The CDR3 totals 13 residues. CDR3 region: CASIQGQNYGYTF. CDR3 coding DNA: TGTGCCAGTATTCAGGGACAGAACTATGGCTACACCTTC.

The rearrangement links TRBV7-2 to TRBJ2-7, with D possibly called TRBD1 or TRBD2 (5 bases each). The CDR3 runs to 13 residues. The V end was cut by 9 bases, the J end by 2 bases, with 14 bases between. The germline V gene encodes CDR1 SGHTA and CDR2 FQGNSA. CDR3 protein: CASDPGRTYEQYF. As DNA, the CDR3 is TGTGCCAGTGACCCGGGGCGGACCTACGAGCAGTACTTC.

V is TRBV5-6 and J is TRBJ2-1; 7 positions match TRBD1. The germline gives CDR1 SGHDT, CDR2 YYEEEE. Trimming took 2 bases from V and 6 from J; bases not matched to a gene: 8. The CDR3 loop spans 15 amino acids. The CDR3 loop reads CASSLGPGGFNEQFF. Here the CDR3 DNA reads TGTGCCAGCAGCTTAGGGCCAGGGGGTTTCAATGAGCAGTTCTTC.

The rearrangement uses TRBV5-4 and TRBJ1-2; D remains ambiguous. Germline V lookup: CDR1 SGHNT, CDR2 YYREEE (reference sequence). The V end was cut by 2 bases, the J end by 0 bases, with 11 bases between. The CDR3 has 15 residues. The CDR3 spells CASSFQSLANYGYTF. Written as DNA, the CDR3 is TGTGCCAGCAGCTTTCAGAGCTTAGCTAACTATGGCTACACCTTC. The variable domain in full, with the rest retrieved from reference TRBV5-4 and TRBJ1-2, is ETGVTQSPTHLIKTRGQQVTLRCSSQSGHNTVSWYQQALGQGPQFIFQYYREEENGRGNFPPRFSGLQFPNYSSELNVNALELDDSALYLCASSFQSLANYGYTFGSGTRLTVV.

The chain combines TRBV13 with TRBJ2-7; D may be TRBD1 or TRBD2 (5 bases each). Germline CDR1 PRHDT, CDR2 FYEKMQ (reference sequence). The V and J ends lost 5 bases and 11 bases respectively, with 19 bases between them. This CDR3 contains 13 residues. CDR3 region: CASSPAGGGNKYF. The CDR3 DNA follows: TGTGCCAGCAGCCCAGCCGGTGGGGGTAATAAGTACTTC.

By frequency in the sample, this clone is medium-sized. CDR3 amino acids: CASSLATNTEAFF. The CDR3 nucleotides are TGTGCCAGCAGCTTAGCTACGAACACTGAAGCTTTCTTT. This chain uses TRBV7-6 with TRBJ1-1; D remains ambiguous. Trimming left V 0 bases short and J 1 base short, with 3 bases between. The CDR3 totals 13 residues. Looked up from germline, CDR1 is SGHVS and CDR2 is FNYEAQ. The variable domain in full, with the rest retrieved from reference TRBV7-6 and TRBJ1-1, is GAGVSQSPRYKVTKRGQDVALRCDPISGHVSLYWYRQALGQGPEFLTYFNYEAQQDKSGLPNDRFSAERPEGSISTLTIQRTEQRDSAMYRCASSLATNTEAFFGQGTRLTVV.

This chain connects TRBV7-6 to TRBJ2-7; 8 nucleotides match TRBD1. In germline, CDR1 is SGHVS, CDR2 FNYEAQ. The CDR3 totals 15 residues. V shed 1 base, J shed 6 bases, and the junction held 8 bases outside the gene matches. In DNA, the CDR3 is TGTGCCAGCAGCTTAGGCCCTACAGGGGGAAGCGAGCAGTACTTC. Protein: CASSLGPTGGSEQYF.

This rearrangement joins TRBV19 to TRBJ2-3, with 7 nucleotides matching TRBD2. CDR1 and CDR2 from the germline V gene are LNHDA and SQIVND (reference sequence). The CDR3 runs to 14 residues. V was clipped by 3 bases and J by 4 bases; unmatched bases: 4. For the CDR3, the DNA is TGTGCCAGTAGTATCAGGGCGGGAGCAGATACGCAGTATTTT. Encoded protein: CASSIRAGADTQYF.

The chain couples TRBV28 to TRBJ1-5; D gene unclear. The V gene lost 7 bases and the J gene lost 6 bases, with 10 bases spanning the gap. The CDR3 length is 12 residues. The germline CDR1 and CDR2 sequences are MDHEN and SYDVKM. The CDR3 sequence: CASKHLPQPQHF. For the CDR3, the DNA is TGTGCCAGCAAACACCTTCCTCAGCCCCAGCATTTT. Full variable domain (rest looked up from reference TRBV28 and TRBJ1-5): DVKVTQSSRYLVKRTGEKVFLECVQDMDHENMFWYRQDPGLGLRLIYFSYDVKMKEKGDIPEGYSVSREKKERFSLILESASTNQTSMYLCASKHLPQPQHFGDGTRLSIL.

The V gene is TRBV27, the J gene TRBJ2-5; perhaps D is TRBD1 or TRBD2 (5 bases each). The length of the CDR3 is 15 residues. Germline V CDR1 and CDR2: MNHEY, SMNVEV (reference sequence). V was trimmed by 3 bases and J by 5 bases, leaving 16 bases between them. CDR3 DNA sequence: TGTGCCAGCAGTTTGCGTTTCGGTGAGGGGGAGACCCAGTACTTC. It codes for CASSLRFGEGETQYF.

The chain recombines TRBV5-5 with TRBJ2-7; 7 bases are shared with TRBD1. Germline CDR1 SGHKS, CDR2 YYEKEE (reference sequence). V shed 2 bases, J shed 0 bases, and the junction held 2 bases outside the gene matches. The CDR3 has 14 amino acids. This CDR3 is CASSLDRASYEQYF. Here the CDR3 DNA reads TGTGCCAGCAGCTTAGACAGGGCCTCCTACGAGCAGTACTTC.

This clone was detected once. The chain links TRBV7-8 to TRBJ2-5; D is possibly TRBD2 (6 bases). TRBJ2-7 explains the end of the DNA better; the J call may be wrong. The CDR3 runs to 13 residues. Germline assignment: CDR1 SGHVS and CDR2 FQNEAQ. The CDR3: CASSFGGSYEQYF. The DNA for the CDR3 is TGTGCCAGCAGCTTCGGGGGCTCCTACGAGCAGTACTTC.

V and J are TRBV6-5 and TRBJ1-6; a weak D match, TRBD1 (6 bases). V was shortened by 0 bases and J by 8 bases, with 11 bases between the two germline ends. Germline CDR1 is MNHEY and CDR2 is SVGAGI. The CDR3 extends over 15 amino acids. This CDR3 is CASSYSYREDSPLHF. Here the CDR3 DNA reads TGTGCCAGCAGTTACTCATACAGGGAGGATTCACCCCTCCACTTT.

This clone was observed a handful of times. This chain connects TRBV19 to TRBJ1-1; D remains unclear. The CDR3 runs to 11 residues. The germline V gene encodes CDR1 LNHDA and CDR2 SQIVND (reference sequence). V was pared by 7 bases and J by 0 bases, with 3 bases between. CDR3 sequence (DNA): TGTGCCAGTACCCTGAACACTGAAGCTTTCTTT. This translates into CASTLNTEAFF.

The V and J genes are TRBV6-1 and TRBJ2-5; TRBD2 matches 11 bases. The CDR3 covers 19 residues. Germline V gene lookup returns CDR1 MNHNS and CDR2 SASEGT. V shed 0 bases and J 4 bases; nucleotides not matched to a gene: 13. CDR3 DNA sequence: TGTGCCAGCAGTGAAGCGAATCTAGCGGGGGGATTAGGGCTAGAGACCCAGTACTTC. Translation gives CASSEANLAGGLGLETQYF.